Below are 6 T cell receptor beta chains sequenced from a single sample in a study of shared T cell receptors in the human thymus. Sequencing was performed with immunoSEQ multiplex PCR; in TCRdb, only in-frame clones are kept and a portion is missing. The repertoire consists of about 730,000 clones, with 80% to 90% occurring once and the leading ten covering around 0.01%. In addition, the sample was reused for a study of human thymus T cells.

The sequencing input was thymocytes. These receptors all stem from a girl under three years old with a congenital heart defect.

This chain links TRBV27 with TRBJ1-1; D uncertain. The V end lost 8 bases, the J end lost 5 bases, and 18 bases lay between the germline ends. The CDR3 totals 14 residues. CDR1 and CDR2 from the germline V gene are MNHEY and SMNVEV (reference sequence). CDR3 residues: CASFRIRGGTEAFF. Here the CDR3 DNA reads TGTGCCAGCTTCCGGATCCGGGGTGGGACTGAAGCTTTCTTT.

This chain uses TRBV5-1 with TRBJ1-1, with a possible D match to TRBD1 (6 bases). The CDR3 has 15 residues. V was pared by 0 bases and J by 3 bases, with 12 bases between. Germline CDR1 is SGHRS and CDR2 is YFSETQ. CDR3 protein: CASSLGQANDTEAFF. CDR3 in DNA: TGCGCCAGCAGCTTGGGACAGGCCAACGACACTGAAGCTTTCTTT. The complete variable domain, with remaining parts taken from reference TRBV5-1 and TRBJ1-1, reads KAGVTQTPRYLIKTRGQQVTLSCSPISGHRSVSWYQQTPGQGLQFLFEYFSETQRNKGNFPGRFSGRQFSNSRSEMNVSTLELGDSALYLCASSLGQANDTEAFFGQGTRLTVV.

The chain is built from TRBV6-1 and TRBJ1-5; 9 bases are a match to TRBD1. Germline loops: CDR1 MNHNS, CDR2 SASEGT. The CDR3 length is 14 residues. The V gene end was trimmed by 5 bases and the J gene end by 7 bases; junction bases not matched to a gene: 6. The CDR3 sequence: CASSTDRGLQPQHF. The CDR3 DNA sequence: TGTGCCAGCAGTACCGACAGGGGGTTACAGCCCCAGCATTTT.

Concerning this clone: Other DNA sequences of this sample code for an identical CDR3. The chain is built from TRBV7-8 and TRBJ1-2; D is unclear. The CDR3 spans 13 residues. Germline CDR1 SGHVS, CDR2 FQNEAQ. V lost 1 base and J lost 2, with 5 bases in between. This chain's CDR3 is CASSLGQNYGYTF. CDR3 sequence (DNA): TGTGCCAGCAGCTTAGGCCAGAACTATGGCTACACCTTC.

A few counts support this clone. This chain connects TRBV30 to TRBJ2-1; perhaps TRBD2 as D (5 bases). CDR3 length equals 14 residues. Deletions cut 4 bases from V and 4 bases from J, with 14 bases between. Germline lookup yields CDR1 GTSNPN and CDR2 SVGIG (reference sequence). CDR3 region: CAWTHTIAYNEQFF. The CDR3 DNA is TGTGCCTGGACCCACACGATAGCGTACAATGAGCAGTTCTTC.

The CDR3 bases are TGTGCCAGCAGCTTAGGGCGGGGGCGTGCGGGAAACACCATATATTTT. Encoded protein: CASSLGRGRAGNTIYF. The V and J genes are TRBV7-8 and TRBJ1-3; D might be TRBD1 (6 bases). CDR1 and CDR2 (germline): SGHVS, FQNEAQ. The CDR3 is made up of 16 amino acids. V lost 1 base to trimming and J lost 4 bases, with 14 bases between them.